The 18 T cell receptor beta chains below come from one sample, sequenced in a study of graft-versus-host responses after intestinal transplantation. TCRdb's copy holds only in-frame clones and misses some; the assay was immunoSEQ multiplex PCR. Of 80,000 to 95,000 clones listed, less than 90% are singletons. Their antigen targets remain unknown. Here the sequenced sample was unstimulated CD4+ T cells sorted from spleen or lymph node cells, taken before transplant. The receptors stem from a human donor who was the organ donor for an intestinal transplant.

This clone was observed once. The chain combines TRBV28 with TRBJ1-1, with 7 nucleotides matching TRBD1. This CDR3 is 15 amino acids long. V lost 6 bases to trimming and J lost 4 bases; unmatched junction nucleotides: 11. The germline V gene encodes CDR1 MDHEN and CDR2 SYDVKM. DNA of the CDR3: TGTGCCAGCAGGAACAGGGGAAGAGGGTCCACTGAAGCTTTCTTT. This codes for CASRNRGRGSTEAFF.

V and J are TRBV15 and TRBJ1-2; 10 bases align to TRBD1. The CDR3 has 14 residues. The trim removed 8 bases at V and 5 bases at J, leaving 8 bases unmatched. The V gene's germline CDR1 is LNHNV and CDR2 YYDKDF (reference sequence). CDR3 loop: CATSEDRGRYGYTF. The CDR3 bases are TGTGCCACCTCGGAAGACAGGGGGCGATATGGCTACACCTTC.

This rearrangement joins TRBV27 to TRBJ2-3; 7 nucleotides line up with TRBD2. V dropped 2 bases and J dropped 2; count of bases not matched to a gene: 10. CDR1 and CDR2 (germline): MNHEY, SMNVEV (reference sequence). CDR3 length: 17 amino acids. CDR3 sequence reads: CASSLQGGVVFTDTQYF. The DNA of the CDR3 is TGTGCCAGCAGTTTACAGGGAGGGGTAGTTTTCACAGATACGCAGTATTTT.

The V gene is TRBV28, the J gene TRBJ1-5; unclear D gene. This CDR3 contains 12 residues. From germline, CDR1 is MDHEN and CDR2 SYDVKM. V was clipped by 8 bases and J by 6 bases, with 11 bases between them. CDR3 region: CASCRSSQPQHF. The CDR3 DNA sequence: TGTGCCAGCTGCCGGAGTAGTCAGCCCCAGCATTTT.

The V gene is TRBV5-5, the J gene TRBJ2-5, with 9 positions matching TRBD2. This CDR3 comprises 15 residues. Losses at the gene ends were 4 bases for V and 2 bases for J; bases not matched to a gene: 6. Germline loops: CDR1 SGHKS, CDR2 YYEKEE (reference sequence). The CDR3 sequence: CASSRYSGGQETQYF. The CDR3 nucleotides read TGTGCCAGCAGCCGTTATAGCGGGGGTCAAGAGACCCAGTACTTC.

The CDR3 reads CSVASGLGDTQYF. For the CDR3, the DNA is TGCAGCGTTGCTAGCGGCCTTGGGGATACGCAGTATTTT. The chain couples TRBV29-1 to TRBJ2-3; 7 bases are a match to TRBD2. Germline V gene sequence: CDR1 SQVTM, CDR2 ANQGSEA. V dropped 4 bases and J dropped 6; count of bases not matched to a gene: 7. The CDR3 has 13 amino acids.

The chain combines TRBV28 with TRBJ2-7; the match to TRBD1 covers 9 bases. Germline V CDR1 and CDR2: MDHEN, SYDVKM. Trimming at V came to 3 bases and at J to 1 base, leaving 7 bases not matched to a gene. The CDR3 sequence is 16 residues long. The CDR3 loop reads CASSLGQGFSSYEQYF. CDR3 DNA sequence: TGTGCCAGCAGTTTGGGACAGGGATTTTCATCCTACGAGCAGTACTTC.

The rearrangement joins TRBV27 to TRBJ1-2; 7 bases map to TRBD1. CDR1 is MNHEY, CDR2 SMNVEV, per germline (reference sequence). The CDR3 spans 14 residues. Trimming removed 6 bases from V and 6 bases from J; junction bases left unmatched: 10. CDR3 bases: TGTGCCAGCAGGCTAGTAGCTGGGACAGATGGCTACACCTTC. Amino acids: CASRLVAGTDGYTF.

The J gene is TRBJ2-5, the V gene TRBV18; D is ambiguous. Trimming cost V 5 bases and J 5 bases, with 24 bases left between them. There are 17 residues in the CDR3. CDR1 KGHSH and CDR2 LQKENI come from the germline V gene. For the CDR3, the DNA is TGTGCCAGCTCATCTGATTACTTGACTTCCTCGGGTGAGACCCAGTACTTC. The encoded protein is CASSSDYLTSSGETQYF.

The chain carries TRBV11-2 and TRBJ2-7; TRBD2 matches at 8 bases. The CDR3 has 16 amino acids. Germline V gene lookup returns CDR1 SGHAT and CDR2 FQNNGV. Trimming at V came to 0 bases and at J to 0 bases, leaving 4 bases not matched to a gene. Here the CDR3 reads CASSLDMAGGSYEQYF. The CDR3 DNA follows: TGTGCCAGCAGCTTAGATATGGCGGGAGGCTCCTACGAGCAGTACTTC.

The V call is TRBV1, the J call TRBJ2-3; TRBD2 is taken as the D call from the table, unchecked against the DNA. TRBV1 is listed as a pseudogene. The CDR3 consists of 15 residues. DNA of the CDR3: TGCACCAGCAGCCCCGGGACTAGCGCTGTAGATACGCAGTATTTT. It specifies CTSSPGTSAVDTQYF.

The CDR3 DNA follows: TGTGCCAGCAGCTTAGGGGCGGACAGGGTGGCCGGGGAGCTGTTTTTT. The encoded protein is CASSLGADRVAGELFF. The chain combines TRBV7-2 with TRBJ2-2, with TRBD1 identical over 8 bases. Germline V gives CDR1 SGHTA, CDR2 FQGNSA. The length of the CDR3 is 16 residues. Losses at the gene ends were 1 base for V and 6 bases for J; bases not matched to a gene: 7.

This chain connects TRBV9 to TRBJ1-3; D is possibly TRBD1 (6 bases). From germline, CDR1 is SGDLS and CDR2 YYNGEE. This CDR3 contains 16 residues. V was clipped by 0 bases and J by 2 bases, with 12 bases between them. The CDR3 bases are TGTGCCAGCAGCGTAGCGGTAGGGGGGGCTGGAAACACCATATATTTT. Its translation: CASSVAVGGAGNTIYF.

The chain couples TRBV28 to TRBJ2-1, with 14 bases aligning to TRBD2. Per germline, CDR1 MDHEN and CDR2 SYDVKM. J gave up 4 bases and V 2 bases, and 13 bases lay outside the gene matches. The CDR3 is 20 residues long. The CDR3 spells CASSLAPGRTSGRHYNEQFF. The CDR3 DNA follows: TGTGCCAGCAGTTTAGCGCCTGGGCGGACTAGCGGGAGGCATTACAATGAGCAGTTCTTC.

The CDR3 DNA reads TGTGCCAGCAGCTCCTTTGGACAGGCCTCCTCCTACGAGCAGTACTTC. Its protein product is CASSSFGQASSYEQYF. The chain joins TRBV2 to TRBJ2-7; 7 bases agree with TRBD1. Trimming removed 6 bases from V and 0 bases from J; junction bases left unmatched: 11. This CDR3 is 16 amino acids long. Per germline, CDR1 SNHLY and CDR2 FYNNEI.

The DNA of the CDR3 is TGCGCCAGCAGCCAACCGGGGGTCACTGAAGCTTTCTTT. It translates to CASSQPGVTEAFF. The genes are TRBV4-3 and TRBJ1-1; possible D gene TRBD1, 5 bases. This CDR3 comprises 13 residues. V lost 2 bases and J 4 bases, leaving 8 bases between the germline ends. Germline CDR1 LGHNA, CDR2 YSLEER.

The J gene is TRBJ2-7, the V gene TRBV5-1; tentative D call: TRBD1 (5 bases). In germline, CDR1 is SGHRS, CDR2 YFSETQ. This CDR3 has 15 amino acids. V lost 4 bases and J 6 bases, leaving 20 bases between the germline ends. DNA of the CDR3: TGCGCCAGCAGCCCAAGGCCTATGCAGGGCCCCGAGCAGTACTTC. Translation gives CASSPRPMQGPEQYF.

The rearrangement links TRBV7-3 to TRBJ1-1, with D uncertain. The CDR3 is made up of 15 amino acids. Germline CDR1 is SGHTA and CDR2 is FQGTGA. Trimming removed 1 base from V and 6 bases from J, with 15 bases in between. CDR3 amino acids: CASSLNGGSTAEAFF. CDR3 in DNA: TGTGCCAGCAGCTTAAACGGTGGGAGTACGGCTGAAGCTTTCTTT.